This T cell receptor beta chain was captured in a study of cytotoxic CD8 clonotypes in ibrutinib-treated CLL. The table came from immunoSEQ multiplex PCR; TCRdb's copy has only in-frame clones and leaves some out. The sample lists roughly 330,000 clones; over 55% were seen once. The sample was PBMCs, taken after 36 months of ibrutinib treatment. The clonotype was recovered from a human donor with chronic lymphocytic leukemia.

The CDR3 protein is CASSFRDPEQFF. The CDR3 DNA reads TGTGCCAGCAGCTTCAGGGACCCTGAGCAGTTCTTC. The rearrangement uses TRBV7-9 and TRBJ2-1; D assignment may be TRBD1 or TRBD2 (5 bases each). V was trimmed by 3 bases and J by 9 bases, leaving 9 bases between them. Germline-derived CDR1 and CDR2 are SEHNR and FQNEAQ (reference sequence). The CDR3 consists of 12 residues.